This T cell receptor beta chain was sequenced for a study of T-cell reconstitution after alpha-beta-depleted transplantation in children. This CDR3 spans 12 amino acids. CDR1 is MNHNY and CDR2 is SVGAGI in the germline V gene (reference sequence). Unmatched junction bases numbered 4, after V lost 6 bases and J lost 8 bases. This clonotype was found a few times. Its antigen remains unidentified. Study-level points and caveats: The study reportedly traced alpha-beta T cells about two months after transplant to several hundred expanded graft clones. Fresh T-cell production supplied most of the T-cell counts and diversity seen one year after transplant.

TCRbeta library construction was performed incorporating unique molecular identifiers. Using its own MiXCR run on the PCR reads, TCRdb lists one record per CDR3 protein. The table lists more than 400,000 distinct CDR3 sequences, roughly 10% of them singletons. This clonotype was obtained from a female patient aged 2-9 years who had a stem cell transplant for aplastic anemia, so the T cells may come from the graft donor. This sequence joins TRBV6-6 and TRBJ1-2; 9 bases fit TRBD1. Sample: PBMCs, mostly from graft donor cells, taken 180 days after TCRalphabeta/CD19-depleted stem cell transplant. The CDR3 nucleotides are TGTGCCAGCAGAAACAGGGGGCAGGGCTACACCTTC. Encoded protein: CASRNRGQGYTF.